This TCR beta chain was captured by sequencing in a study of T cell clonotyping in hematopoietic cell transplantation. The study, taken as a whole, reports: After transplant, recipient diversity fell while pathologically expanded clonotypes grew through day 180.

Time point described: recipient sample about 28 days before transplant, after cytoreduction. In regard to this clone: What it binds is unknown.

CDR1 and CDR2 from the germline V gene are GTSNPN and SVGIG (reference sequence). There are 16 residues in the CDR3. Deletions cut 3 bases from V and 4 bases from J, with 21 bases between. Sequencing was performed with immunoSEQ multiplex PCR; in TCRdb, only in-frame clones are kept and a portion is missing. Counted here are about 7,400 clones, 88% occurring once; the ten biggest clones make up under 7.5%. This receptor was identified in a man between 60 and 75 years old with acute myeloid leukemia. Some clones in this sample may be carry-over from other donors' samples. The sample was peripheral blood mononuclear cells, taken before stem cell transplant. The chain recombines TRBV30 with TRBJ1-2; TRBD1 might be the D (5 bases). CDR3 in DNA: TGTGCCTGGAGAGGTGACAGAGACTTGCGGAGCTATGGCTACACCTTC. It is translated as CAWRGDRDLRSYGYTF.